Listed here are 5 T cell receptor beta chains from one sample, sequenced in a study of CD8 T cells in Susac syndrome. With random hexamers, 0.5 to 1 ug RNA was reverse transcribed. TCRdb independently ran MiXCR on the immunoSEQ multiplex PCR reads; one entry per CDR3 protein. Among some 300,000 distinct CDR3 sequences listed, more than 75% were seen once. Specimen: CD8+ T cells from PBMCs. Every receptor here comes from a human donor with multiple sclerosis.

This clonotype showed up just once. V usage is TRBV7-9 and J usage is TRBJ2-2; D remains unclear. Germline CDR1 is SEHNR and CDR2 is FQNEAQ (reference sequence). This CDR3 has 12 amino acids. V lost 10 bases, J lost 4 bases, and 10 bases lay in between. The CDR3: CATPSGTGELFF. In nucleotides, the CDR3 is TGTGCCACCCCGTCCGGCACCGGGGAGCTGTTTTTT.

This rearrangement joins TRBV7-6 to TRBJ2-7; 10 bases line up with TRBD2. Germline CDR1 SGHVS, CDR2 FNYEAQ. This CDR3 is 16 amino acids long. The trim removed 0 bases at V and 1 base at J, leaving 3 bases unmatched. CDR3 amino acids: CASSLALAGESYEQYF. The CDR3, as DNA: TGTGCCAGCAGCTTAGCGCTAGCGGGAGAGTCCTACGAGCAGTACTTC.

The chain recombines TRBV24-1 with TRBJ2-5; a possible D gene is TRBD1 (5 bases). The germline gives CDR1 KGHDR, CDR2 SFDVKD. The ends were cut back, 3 bases at V and 3 bases at J, with 7 bases in the middle. The CDR3 is made up of 13 amino acids. The CDR3 loop reads CATSDVREETQYF. The CDR3 DNA reads as TGTGCCACCAGTGATGTCAGGGAAGAGACCCAGTACTTC.

This clonotype has a handful of counts. Here the CDR3 reads CASSTRQLSYEQYF. In nucleotides, the CDR3 is TGTGCCAGCAGCACCCGACAGTTGTCCTACGAGCAGTACTTC. V is TRBV7-9 and J is TRBJ2-7, with D possibly being TRBD1 (5 bases). The V gene's germline CDR1 is SEHNR and CDR2 FQNEAQ (reference sequence). CDR3 length: 14 amino acids. V was pared by 5 bases and J by 1 base, with 12 bases between.

V usage is TRBV28 and J usage is TRBJ2-4; D is unclear. Germline assignment: CDR1 MDHEN and CDR2 SYDVKM. Trimming shortened V by 6 bases and J by 0 bases, and 21 bases separated the two germline ends. This CDR3 spans 18 amino acids. The CDR3 nucleotides read TGTGCCAGCAGCCCTAGAATCAGGATATCACTAGCCAAAAACATTCAGTACTTC. Amino acids: CASSPRIRISLAKNIQYF.